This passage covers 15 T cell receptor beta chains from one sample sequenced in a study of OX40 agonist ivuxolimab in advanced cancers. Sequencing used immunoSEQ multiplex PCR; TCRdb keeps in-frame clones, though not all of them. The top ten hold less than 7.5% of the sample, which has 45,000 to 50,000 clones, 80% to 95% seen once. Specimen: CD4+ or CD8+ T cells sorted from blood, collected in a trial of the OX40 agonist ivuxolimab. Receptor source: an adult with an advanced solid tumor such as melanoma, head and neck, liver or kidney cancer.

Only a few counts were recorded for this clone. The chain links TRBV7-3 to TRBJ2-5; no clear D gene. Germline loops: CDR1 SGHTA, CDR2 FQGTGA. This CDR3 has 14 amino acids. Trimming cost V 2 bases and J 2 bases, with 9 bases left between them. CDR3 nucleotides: TGTGCCAGCAGCTTATTGGGTCCGCAAGAGACCCAGTACTTC. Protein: CASSLLGPQETQYF.

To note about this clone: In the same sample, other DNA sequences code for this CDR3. DNA for the CDR3: TGTGCCAGCAGCCCCAACAGGTTACCCTCTGGAAACACCATATATTTT. The encoded protein is CASSPNRLPSGNTIYF. The gene calls are TRBV7-8 and TRBJ1-3, with TRBD1 as a possible D gene (5 bases). This CDR3 has 16 residues. Germline V gives CDR1 SGHVS, CDR2 FQNEAQ. Trimming left V 5 bases short and J 0 bases short, with 14 bases between.

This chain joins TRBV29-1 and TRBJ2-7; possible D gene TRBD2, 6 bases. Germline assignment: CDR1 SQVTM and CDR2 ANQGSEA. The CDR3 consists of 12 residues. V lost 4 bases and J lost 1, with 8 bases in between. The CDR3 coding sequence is TGCAGCGTTGGGAGGGCGTCCTACGAGCAGTACGTC. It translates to CSVGRASYEQYV.

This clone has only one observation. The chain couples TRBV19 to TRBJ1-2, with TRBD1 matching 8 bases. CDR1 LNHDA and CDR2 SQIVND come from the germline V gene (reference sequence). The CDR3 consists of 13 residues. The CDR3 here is CATSGGALYGYTF. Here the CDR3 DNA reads TGTGCGACATCAGGGGGCGCATTGTATGGCTACACCTTC.

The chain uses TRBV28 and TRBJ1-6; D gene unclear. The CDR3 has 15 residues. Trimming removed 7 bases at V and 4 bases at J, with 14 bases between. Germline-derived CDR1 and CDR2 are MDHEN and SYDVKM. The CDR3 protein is CASTDPTMYNSPLHF. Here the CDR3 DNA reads TGTGCCAGCACCGACCCGACAATGTATAATTCACCCCTCCACTTT. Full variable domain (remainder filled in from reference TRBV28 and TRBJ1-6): DVKVTQSSRYLVKRTGEKVFLECVQDMDHENMFWYRQDPGLGLRLIYFSYDVKMKEKGDIPEGYSVSREKKERFSLILESASTNQTSMYLCASTDPTMYNSPLHFGNGTRLTVT.

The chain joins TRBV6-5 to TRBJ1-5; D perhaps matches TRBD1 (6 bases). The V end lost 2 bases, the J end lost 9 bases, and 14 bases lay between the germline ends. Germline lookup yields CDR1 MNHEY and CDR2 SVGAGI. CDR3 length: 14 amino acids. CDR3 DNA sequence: TGTGCCAGCAGTTACCGGCAGGGGTTGGCGCCCCAGCATTTT. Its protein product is CASSYRQGLAPQHF.

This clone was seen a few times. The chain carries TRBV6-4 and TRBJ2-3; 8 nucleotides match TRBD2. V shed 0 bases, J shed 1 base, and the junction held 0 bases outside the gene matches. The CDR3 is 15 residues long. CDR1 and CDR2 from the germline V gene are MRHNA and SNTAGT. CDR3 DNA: TGTGCCAGCAGTGACTCTAGCGGGGGCACAGATACGCAGTATTTT. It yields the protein CASSDSSGGTDTQYF.

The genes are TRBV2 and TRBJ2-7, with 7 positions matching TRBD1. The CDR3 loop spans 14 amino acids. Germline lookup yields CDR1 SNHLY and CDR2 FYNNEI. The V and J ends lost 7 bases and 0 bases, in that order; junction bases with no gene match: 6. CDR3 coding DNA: TGTGCCAGCATAGGACAGGCGACCTCCTACGAGCAGTACTTC. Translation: CASIGQATSYEQYF.

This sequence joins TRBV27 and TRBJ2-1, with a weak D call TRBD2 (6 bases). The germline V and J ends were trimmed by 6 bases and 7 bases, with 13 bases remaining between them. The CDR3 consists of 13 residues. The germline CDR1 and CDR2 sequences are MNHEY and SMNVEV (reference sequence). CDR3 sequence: CASRLAPLNEQFF. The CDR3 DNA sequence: TGTGCCAGCAGACTAGCTCCTCTTAATGAGCAGTTCTTC.

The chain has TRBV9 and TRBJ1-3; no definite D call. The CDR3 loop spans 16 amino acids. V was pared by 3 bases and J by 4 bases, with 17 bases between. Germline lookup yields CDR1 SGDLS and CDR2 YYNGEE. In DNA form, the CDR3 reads TGTGCCAGCAGCGGGGCAGGCCCTCCTCAAGGAAACACCATATATTTT. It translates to CASSGAGPPQGNTIYF.

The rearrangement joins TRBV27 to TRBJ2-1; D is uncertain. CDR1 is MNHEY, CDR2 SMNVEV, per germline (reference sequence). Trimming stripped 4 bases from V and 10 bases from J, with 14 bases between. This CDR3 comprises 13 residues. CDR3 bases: TGTGCCAGCAGTTCCACCAACAGAGGAGAGCAGTTCTTC. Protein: CASSSTNRGEQFF.

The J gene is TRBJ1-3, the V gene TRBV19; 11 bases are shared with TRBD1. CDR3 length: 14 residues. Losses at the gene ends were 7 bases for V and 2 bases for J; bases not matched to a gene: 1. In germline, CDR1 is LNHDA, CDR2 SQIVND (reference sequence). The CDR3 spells CASMDRGPGNTIYF. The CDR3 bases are TGTGCCAGTATGGACAGGGGGCCTGGAAACACCATATATTTT.

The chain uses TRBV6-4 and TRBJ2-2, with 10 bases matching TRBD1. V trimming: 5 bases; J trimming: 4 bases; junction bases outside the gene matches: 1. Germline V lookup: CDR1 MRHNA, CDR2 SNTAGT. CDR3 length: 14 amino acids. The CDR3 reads CASSWTGGTGELFF. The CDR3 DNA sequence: TGTGCCAGCAGTTGGACAGGGGGCACCGGGGAGCTGTTTTTT.

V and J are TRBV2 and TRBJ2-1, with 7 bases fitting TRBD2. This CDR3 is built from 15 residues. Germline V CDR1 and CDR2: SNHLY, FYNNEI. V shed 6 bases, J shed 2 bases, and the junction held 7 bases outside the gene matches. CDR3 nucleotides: TGTGCCAGCAGCCCCACGCGGGGGACCTACAATGAGCAGTTCTTC. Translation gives CASSPTRGTYNEQFF.

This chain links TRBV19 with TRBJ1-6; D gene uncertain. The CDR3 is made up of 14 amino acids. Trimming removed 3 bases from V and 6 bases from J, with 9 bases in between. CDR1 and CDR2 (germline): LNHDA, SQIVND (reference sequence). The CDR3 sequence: CASSIDVVNSPLHF. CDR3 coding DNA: TGTGCCAGTAGTATTGATGTCGTTAATTCACCCCTCCACTTT.